This T cell receptor beta chain was recovered during a study of shared clonotypes between healthy human individuals. Study results and limitations: It was the few donors that limited the genetic and exposure-history diversity represented. Non-shared clonotypes were found to have lower generation probabilities than the clonotypes that were shared by all four of the sorted-subset donors.

Comments on this clone: Its specificity is unknown.

Assay used: immunoSEQ multiplex PCR; TCRdb lists only in-frame clones, some missing. The repertoire includes roughly 2 million clones, nearly 97% of them detected once, and around 0.13% sits in the top ten. Germline V CDR1 and CDR2: GTSNPN, SVGIG (reference sequence). The CDR3 is made up of 13 amino acids. The V gene end was trimmed by 1 base and the J gene end by 7 bases; junction bases not matched to a gene: 4. This sequence originates from a man between 18 and 35 years old in good health. The sequencing sample was made of naive CD4+ T cells sorted from blood. Subset here: CD45RA+ positively selected. The genes are TRBV30 and TRBJ2-1; 7 bases line up with TRBD2. CDR3: CAWSGLAANEQFF. The CDR3 DNA reads TGTGCCTGGAGTGGGCTAGCGGCAAATGAGCAGTTCTTC. Filled out from reference TRBV30 and TRBJ2-1, the complete variable domain reads SQTIHQWPATLVQPVGSPLSLECTVEGTSNPNLYWYRQAAGRGLQLLFYSVGIGQISSEVPQNLSASRPQDRQFILSSKKLLLSDSGFYLCAWSGLAANEQFFGPGTRLTVL.